This T cell receptor beta chain was captured in a study of siplizumab effects on memory and regulatory T cells. This clone was seen once. Measured with immunoSEQ multiplex PCR; TCRdb has only the in-frame clones, and not every one. The sample yields approximately 82,000 clones, approximately 86% seen once. The germline V gene encodes CDR1 LGHNA and CDR2 YSLEER. The CDR3 loop spans 16 amino acids. V trimming: 1 base; J trimming: 2 bases; junction bases outside the gene matches: 2. This rearrangement joins TRBV4-3 to TRBJ2-2, with 9 nucleotides matching TRBD2. The TCR sequence derives from a human donor in good health. Specimen: Tregs sorted from blood. The CDR3 region is CASSQGGLANTGELFF. CDR3 in DNA: TGCGCCAGCAGCCAAGGGGGACTAGCAAACACCGGGGAGCTGTTTTTT.